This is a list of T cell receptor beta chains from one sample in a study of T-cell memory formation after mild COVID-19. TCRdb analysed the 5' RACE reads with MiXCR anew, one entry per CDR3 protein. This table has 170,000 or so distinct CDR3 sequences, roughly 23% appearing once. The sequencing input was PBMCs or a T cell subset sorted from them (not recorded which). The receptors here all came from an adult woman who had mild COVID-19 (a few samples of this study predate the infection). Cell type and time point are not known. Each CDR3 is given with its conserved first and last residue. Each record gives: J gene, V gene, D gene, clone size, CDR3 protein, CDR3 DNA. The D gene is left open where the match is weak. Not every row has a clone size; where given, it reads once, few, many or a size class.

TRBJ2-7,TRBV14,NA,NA,CASSLEIRDNSYEQYF,TGTGCCAGCAGCCTAGAAATCCGGGACAACAGCTACGAGCAGTACTTC
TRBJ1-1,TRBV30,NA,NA,CAWSDGRGTEAFF,TGTGCCTGGAGTGACGGCAGGGGCACTGAAGCTTTCTTT
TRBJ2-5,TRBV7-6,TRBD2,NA,CDSSFTSGSRETQYF,TGTGACAGCAGCTTTACTAGCGGGAGTCGCGAGACCCAGTACTTC
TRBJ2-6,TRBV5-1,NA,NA,CASSFDGANVLTF,TGCGCCAGCAGCTTTGATGGGGCCAACGTCCTGACTTTC
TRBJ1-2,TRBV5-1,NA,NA,CASSLSQDTGEYGYTF,TGCGCCAGCAGCTTGAGCCAGGACACGGGCGAATATGGCTACACCTTC
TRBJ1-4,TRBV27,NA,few,CASSLLGVSGEKLFF,TGTGCCAGCAGTTTATTGGGGGTTTCTGGTGAAAAACTGTTTTTT
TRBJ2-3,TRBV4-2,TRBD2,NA,CASSQDRLAGTDTQYF,TGTGCCAGCAGCCAAGATAGACTAGCGGGGACAGATACGCAGTATTTT
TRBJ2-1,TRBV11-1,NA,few,CASSLPSHNEQFF,TGTGCCAGCAGCTTACCTTCCCACAATGAGCAGTTCTTC
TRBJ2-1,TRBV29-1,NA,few,CSVEPYNEQFF,TGCAGCGTTGAACCATACAATGAGCAGTTCTTC
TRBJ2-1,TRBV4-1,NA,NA,CASSALRGFANEQFF,TGCGCCAGCAGCGCTCTCCGGGGATTCGCCAATGAGCAGTTCTTC
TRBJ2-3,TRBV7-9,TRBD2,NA,CASSLALAAGGPGDTQYF,TGTGCCAGCAGCTTAGCTCTTGCAGCGGGAGGGCCCGGGGATACGCAGTATTTT
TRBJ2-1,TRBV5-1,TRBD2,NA,CASSTVGTGLADNEQFF,TGCGCCAGCAGCACGGTGGGGACGGGACTAGCGGACAATGAGCAGTTCTTC
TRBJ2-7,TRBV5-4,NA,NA,CASSDESKDEQYF,TGTGCCAGCAGCGACGAATCGAAAGACGAGCAGTACTTC
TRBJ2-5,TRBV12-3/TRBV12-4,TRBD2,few,CASSSGGQETQYF,TGTGCCAGCAGTAGCGGGGGCCAAGAGACCCAGTACTTC
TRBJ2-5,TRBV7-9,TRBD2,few,CASSRLAGGRETQYF,TGTGCCAGCAGCCGACTAGCGGGAGGCAGAGAGACCCAGTACTTC
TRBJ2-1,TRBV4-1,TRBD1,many,CASSSPGTGDNEQFF,TGCGCCAGCAGCTCGCCCGGGACAGGGGACAATGAGCAGTTCTTC
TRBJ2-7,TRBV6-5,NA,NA,CASSYPGDYEQYF,TGTGCCAGCAGTTACCCAGGGGACTACGAGCAGTACTTC
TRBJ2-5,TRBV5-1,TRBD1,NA,CASSPGQGIEETQYF,TGCGCCAGCAGCCCTGGACAGGGAATCGAGGAGACCCAGTACTTC
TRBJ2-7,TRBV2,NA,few,CASIGASLSYEQYF,TGTGCCAGCATAGGGGCTAGCTTGAGCTACGAGCAGTACTTC
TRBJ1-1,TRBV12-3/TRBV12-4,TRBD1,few,CASSPDRSVTEAFF,TGTGCCAGCAGCCCGGACAGGTCGGTGACTGAAGCTTTCTTT
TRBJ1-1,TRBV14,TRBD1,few,CASSGQGAVAEAFF,TGTGCCAGCAGCGGACAGGGGGCGGTCGCTGAAGCTTTCTTT
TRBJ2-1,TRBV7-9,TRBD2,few,CASSPRLAGDNEQFF,TGTGCCAGCAGCCCCCGACTAGCGGGGGACAATGAGCAGTTCTTC
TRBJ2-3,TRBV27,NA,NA,CASRALGATDTQYF,TGTGCCAGCAGAGCCTTAGGGGCGACAGATACGCAGTATTTT
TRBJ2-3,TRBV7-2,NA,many,CASSLEIPDTQYF,TGTGCCAGCAGCTTAGAAATCCCAGATACGCAGTATTTT
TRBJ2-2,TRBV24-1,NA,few,CATSEGNTGELFF,TGTGCCACCAGTGAAGGAAACACCGGGGAGCTGTTTTTT
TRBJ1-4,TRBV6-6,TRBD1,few,CASSYSSRGGVFF,TGTGCCAGCAGTTACTCTTCCAGGGGGGGTGTGTTTTTT
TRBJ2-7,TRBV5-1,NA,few,CASSSGERTEEQYF,TGCGCCAGCAGCTCCGGGGAGCGAACGGAGGAGCAGTACTTC
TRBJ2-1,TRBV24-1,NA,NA,CATSDLPEGRNEQFF,TGTGCCACCAGTGATTTGCCCGAGGGTCGCAATGAGCAGTTCTTC
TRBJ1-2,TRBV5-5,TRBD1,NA,CASSQGQGVGYGYTF,TGTGCCAGCAGCCAAGGACAGGGGGTAGGGTATGGCTACACCTTC
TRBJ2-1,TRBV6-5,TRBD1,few,CASSAGTGGDNEQFF,TGTGCCAGCAGTGCGGGGACAGGGGGAGACAATGAGCAGTTCTTC
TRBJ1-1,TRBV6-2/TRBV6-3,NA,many,CASSYEGESTEAFF,TGTGCCAGCAGTTACGAGGGGGAGAGCACTGAAGCTTTCTTT
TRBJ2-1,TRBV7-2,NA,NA,CASSLGKNEQFF,TGTGCCAGCAGCCTTGGGAAGAATGAGCAGTTCTTC
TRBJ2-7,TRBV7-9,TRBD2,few,CASSALPSGRIYEQYF,TGTGCCAGCAGCGCTTTGCCTAGCGGGAGGATCTACGAGCAGTACTTC
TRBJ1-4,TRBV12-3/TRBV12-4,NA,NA,CASSSSTNEKLFF,TGTGCCAGCAGTTCCTCAACTAATGAAAAACTGTTTTTT
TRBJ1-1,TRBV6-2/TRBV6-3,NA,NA,CASRLPQGLTEAFF,TGTGCCAGCAGACTACCACAGGGCTTGACTGAAGCTTTCTTT
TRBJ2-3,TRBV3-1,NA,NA,CASSQDLQGTDTQYF,TGTGCCAGCAGCCAAGATTTACAGGGCACAGATACGCAGTATTTT
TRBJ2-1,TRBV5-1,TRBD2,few,CASSFWSREDDNEQFF,TGCGCCAGCAGCTTTTGGTCTCGGGAGGACGACAATGAGCAGTTCTTC